This is a list of T cell receptor beta chains from one sample in a study of blood T cell repertoires in COVID-19. Using immunoSEQ multiplex PCR, the repertoire was profiled, and TCRdb retains in-frame clones only, with some absent. Of over 200,000 clones in the sample, around 90% were seen once. The specimen sequenced was PBMCs or T cells enriched from blood (not recorded which). Receptors were obtained from a man aged 30 to 45 who had recovered from COVID-19. Both conserved end residues are part of each CDR3. The D gene is left open where the match is weak. Clone size is given for some rows only: seen once, a few or many times, or a class if the clone is expanded.

abundance: -
v_gene: TRBV18
d_gene: TRBD2
j_gene: TRBJ2-3
CDR3aa: CASSPSLAGATDTQYF
CDR3nt: TGTGCCAGCTCACCTAGTCTAGCGGGAGCCACAGATACGCAGTATTTT

abundance: once
v_gene: TRBV19
d_gene: -
j_gene: TRBJ1-2
CDR3aa: CASSIQTVDRVFYGYTF
CDR3nt: TGTGCCAGTAGTATTCAGACAGTGGATCGGGTATTTTATGGCTACACCTTC

abundance: -
v_gene: TRBV15
d_gene: -
j_gene: TRBJ2-6
CDR3aa: CATSRVAISGANVLTF
CDR3nt: TGTGCCACCAGCCGAGTCGCGATCTCTGGGGCCAACGTCCTGACTTTC

abundance: -
v_gene: TRBV24-1
d_gene: TRBD1
j_gene: TRBJ2-5
CDR3aa: CATSEGQNQETQYF
CDR3nt: TGTGCCACCAGCGAGGGACAGAACCAAGAGACCCAGTACTTC

abundance: -
v_gene: TRBV6-2/TRBV6-3
d_gene: -
j_gene: TRBJ2-1
CDR3aa: CASSYSWAISSSYNEQFF
CDR3nt: TGTGCCAGCAGTTACTCGTGGGCCATATCGAGCTCCTACAATGAGCAGTTCTTC

abundance: -
v_gene: TRBV2
d_gene: TRBD2
j_gene: TRBJ2-3
CDR3aa: CASSGQRGNTDTQYF
CDR3nt: TGTGCCAGCAGTGGCCAGCGGGGGAACACAGATACGCAGTATTTT

abundance: -
v_gene: TRBV20-1
d_gene: -
j_gene: TRBJ1-2
CDR3aa: CSIPGSYGYTF
CDR3nt: TGCAGCATTCCAGGGTCCTATGGCTACACCTTC

abundance: -
v_gene: TRBV6-5
d_gene: TRBD1
j_gene: TRBJ1-2
CDR3aa: CASSYNRGAYTF
CDR3nt: TGTGCCAGCAGTTATAACAGGGGAGCCTACACCTTC

abundance: few
v_gene: TRBV2
d_gene: -
j_gene: TRBJ2-7
CDR3aa: CASSDLGGAYEQYF
CDR3nt: TGTGCCAGCAGTGATCTGGGGGGTGCCTACGAGCAGTACTTC

abundance: -
v_gene: TRBV4-1
d_gene: TRBD1
j_gene: TRBJ1-5
CDR3aa: CASSQDRQGRQPQHF
CDR3nt: TGCGCCAGCAGCCAAGACCGACAGGGACGACAGCCCCAGCATTTT

abundance: -
v_gene: TRBV19
d_gene: TRBD1
j_gene: TRBJ1-2
CDR3aa: CASSIDQDRVYGYTF
CDR3nt: TGTGCCAGTAGTATAGACCAGGACAGGGTCTACGGCTACACCTTC

abundance: -
v_gene: TRBV4-3
d_gene: -
j_gene: TRBJ2-2
CDR3aa: CASSQVSGSGNTGELFF
CDR3nt: TGCGCCAGCAGCCAAGTGTCGGGGTCAGGGAACACCGGGGAGCTGTTTTTT

abundance: -
v_gene: TRBV28
d_gene: -
j_gene: TRBJ1-6
CDR3aa: CARPQGSGSPLHF
CDR3nt: TGTGCCAGACCCCAGGGGAGCGGTTCACCCCTCCACTTT

abundance: -
v_gene: TRBV7-9
d_gene: -
j_gene: TRBJ2-5
CDR3aa: CAISESVPPQYF
CDR3nt: TGTGCCATCAGCGAGTCGGTGCCCCCCCAGTACTTC

abundance: -
v_gene: TRBV2
d_gene: TRBD1
j_gene: TRBJ2-2
CDR3aa: CASTRREGQGLIGELFF
CDR3nt: TGTGCCAGCACCAGAAGGGAAGGACAGGGCCTTATCGGGGAGCTGTTTTTT

abundance: -
v_gene: TRBV27
d_gene: TRBD1
j_gene: TRBJ2-4
CDR3aa: CASSPSTGDMLDIQYF
CDR3nt: TGTGCCAGCAGCCCATCGACAGGGGATATGTTGGACATTCAGTACTTC

abundance: -
v_gene: TRBV7-8
d_gene: TRBD1
j_gene: TRBJ1-2
CDR3aa: CASSLASGGDYGYTF
CDR3nt: TGTGCCAGCAGCTTAGCCTCAGGGGGCGACTATGGCTACACCTTC

abundance: -
v_gene: TRBV28
d_gene: TRBD1
j_gene: TRBJ1-2
CDR3aa: CASRPSVRQGWGYGYTF
CDR3nt: TGTGCCAGCAGACCTTCAGTAAGACAGGGTTGGGGCTATGGCTACACCTTC

abundance: -
v_gene: TRBV13
d_gene: TRBD1
j_gene: TRBJ1-2
CDR3aa: CASSQKSGTGFNYGYTF
CDR3nt: TGTGCCAGCAGTCAAAAATCCGGGACAGGTTTTAACTATGGCTACACCTTC

abundance: -
v_gene: TRBV18
d_gene: -
j_gene: TRBJ1-2
CDR3aa: CASSPLLKVGTSTEDGYTF
CDR3nt: TGTGCCAGCTCACCCCTCTTGAAGGTTGGGACATCCACGGAGGATGGCTACACCTTC

abundance: -
v_gene: TRBV19
d_gene: -
j_gene: TRBJ1-1
CDR3aa: CASRAGPLMNTEAFF
CDR3nt: TGTGCCAGTAGGGCAGGGCCATTAATGAACACTGAAGCTTTCTTT

abundance: -
v_gene: TRBV2
d_gene: TRBD1
j_gene: TRBJ1-5
CDR3aa: CASSGQGANQPQHF
CDR3nt: TGTGCCAGCAGTGGGCAGGGGGCGAATCAGCCCCAGCATTTT

abundance: few
v_gene: TRBV24-1
d_gene: -
j_gene: TRBJ1-2
CDR3aa: CATSDPTENYGYTF
CDR3nt: TGTGCCACCAGTGATCCGACAGAAAACTATGGCTACACCTTC

abundance: once
v_gene: TRBV6-2/TRBV6-3
d_gene: -
j_gene: TRBJ2-6
CDR3aa: CASSTDRTISGANVLTF
CDR3nt: TGTGCCAGCAGCACAGACAGAACCATCTCTGGGGCCAACGTCCTGACTTTC

abundance: -
v_gene: TRBV2
d_gene: TRBD1
j_gene: TRBJ2-5
CDR3aa: CAINQPGTAREETQYF
CDR3nt: TGTGCCATCAATCAACCCGGGACAGCGCGAGAAGAGACCCAGTACTTC

abundance: -
v_gene: TRBV30
d_gene: TRBD2
j_gene: TRBJ2-1
CDR3aa: CAWSSELAGDYNEQFF
CDR3nt: TGTGCCTGGAGTTCGGAACTAGCGGGGGATTACAATGAGCAGTTCTTC

abundance: -
v_gene: TRBV6-5
d_gene: TRBD1
j_gene: TRBJ1-2
CDR3aa: CASSYPQGAHDGYTF
CDR3nt: TGTGCCAGCAGTTACCCCCAGGGGGCGCATGATGGCTACACCTTC

abundance: -
v_gene: TRBV3-1/TRBV3-2
d_gene: TRBD1
j_gene: TRBJ1-6
CDR3aa: CASSGTGYSPLHF
CDR3nt: TGTGCCAGCAGCGGGACAGGGTACTCACCCCTCCACTTT

abundance: -
v_gene: TRBV7-8
d_gene: -
j_gene: TRBJ2-5
CDR3aa: CASSLGPGLSQETQYF
CDR3nt: TGTGCCAGCAGCTTAGGCCCAGGGTTGTCCCAAGAGACCCAGTACTTC

abundance: -
v_gene: TRBV9
d_gene: -
j_gene: TRBJ2-3
CDR3aa: CASSVENLPGDTQYF
CDR3nt: TGTGCCAGCAGCGTGGAAAACCTACCAGGAGATACGCAGTATTTT

abundance: -
v_gene: TRBV10-3
d_gene: -
j_gene: TRBJ1-2
CDR3aa: CANLVRYGYTF
CDR3nt: TGTGCCAACCTGGTCCGGTATGGCTACACCTTC

abundance: -
v_gene: TRBV29-1
d_gene: TRBD1
j_gene: TRBJ2-3
CDR3aa: CSVVQGNTQYF
CDR3nt: TGCAGCGTTGTACAGGGGAATACGCAGTATTTT

abundance: -
v_gene: TRBV11-2
d_gene: -
j_gene: TRBJ2-3
CDR3aa: CASSLRFTDTQYF
CDR3nt: TGTGCCAGCAGCTTGAGGTTTACAGATACGCAGTATTTT

abundance: -
v_gene: TRBV9
d_gene: TRBD1
j_gene: TRBJ1-4
CDR3aa: CASSVEGQYNEKLFF
CDR3nt: TGTGCCAGCAGCGTAGAGGGACAGTATAATGAAAAACTGTTTTTT